This T cell receptor (beta chain) originates from a study of blood T cell repertoires in COVID-19. Background on the study: Spain, Italy and the United States supplied samples that represented acute and convalescent COVID-19.

Across about two dozen US areas, participants ranged in age from roughly 18 to 95 years. The protocol was immunoSEQ multiplex PCR, while the TCRdb copy is restricted to in-frame clones and leaves out a portion. The sample carries 200,000 to 300,000 clones, approximately 90% recorded once. V lost 0 bases, J lost 0 bases, and 6 bases stayed unmatched. This CDR3 comprises 17 residues. Germline CDR1 is LNHDA and CDR2 is SQIVND (reference sequence). The sequence was obtained from a young woman who had recovered from COVID-19. The rearrangement uses TRBV19 and TRBJ1-2, with TRBD1 matching over 8 bases. The sample consisted of PBMCs or T cells enriched from blood (not recorded which). The DNA of the CDR3 is TGTGCCAGTAGTATAGACCCTTACAGGGGGGCTAACTATGGCTACACCTTC. Translated, it gives CASSIDPYRGANYGYTF.